The entry below gives a single T cell receptor beta chain sequence along with its context. The table lists this clonotype with a few counts. It lacks a known antigen. No much larger clonotype is one base removed from it; base qualities were not supplied. Stable Graves' hyperthyroidism was defined as the absence of progression to ophthalmopathy over 18 months of follow-up. Hyperthyroidism patients were newly diagnosed, with disease duration under 2 months, and aged 18 to 65 years. Patients with uncontrolled infections, other autoimmune diseases, pregnancy or lactation were excluded. Diagnoses relied on clinical symptoms, serum thyroxine and TRAb, thyroid ultrasound and orbital computed tomography. PBMCs were separated from 8 to 10 ml of fresh peripheral blood using Ficoll-Paque density gradient centrifugation. Total RNA was extracted using Trizol reagent, and RNA quality was assessed on an Agilent 2100 Bioanalyzer.

Amplification of TCR beta CDR3 regions was carried out from RNA transcripts. A first-round RT-PCR of the TCR CDR3 used the HTBI primer set with the Qiagen OneStep RT-PCR kit. The libraries were constructed in a second round of multiplex PCR and then size-selected and purified. Paired-end sequencing of the libraries was performed with 100 bp reads on an Illumina HiSeq2000. As for how the authors treated the data: Raw data were processed with SOAPnuke, discarding reads with adapters, uncalled bases, mean Phred below 15, or no exact constant-primer or identifier match. COPE v1.2.5 was used to merge high-quality paired reads, and clonotypes were defined as unique nucleotide sequences. Clonotypes were aligned to IMGT TRBV, TRBD and TRBJ reference segments using MiTCR v1.1. The analysis was restricted to V-J combinations with a frequency above 0.0001, which together covered over 99% of the repertoires. The TCS score was defined as the ratio of F50 (clonal expansion) to E x V (chaos), calculated using BLOSUM62-based TCRdist between CDR3 peptides within each V-J. Welch's t-statistics and random forest reduced approximately 520 V-J features to fewer than 15, which were used in a naive Bayes classifier (R e1071). TCRdb cleaned the public reads at Q25 with fastp, built clones with MiXCR and kept in-frame beta chains. Here each entry gathers all rows of one CDR3 protein and keeps the most common genes and DNA. The V and J calls shown here were made by TCRdb, not taken from the authors' results. This sample has 500,000 to 650,000 distinct CDR3 sequences in its table, and about 14% of those were observed once. Approximately 14% of the sample lies in the top ten.

The source of the sample is a study of T cells in Graves' hyperthyroidism and ophthalmopathy (dated by TCRdb to about 2019). For the study in its entirety: Peripheral blood was collected at initial diagnosis, before any treatment. An independent validation cohort of 18 to 20 hyperthyroidism patients and 17 patients who later progressed to ophthalmopathy tested prospective prediction of ophthalmopathy. The 75 to 100 discovery patients were divided at random into training and test sets in a 7:3 ratio. The paper describes TCR Vbeta CDR3 sequencing of 140 or so peripheral blood samples, made up of 43 ophthalmopathy patients, 70 to 75 hyperthyroidism patients and 17 progressor patients. Thyroid tissue and blood T-cell repertoires from about 6 Graves' hyperthyroidism patients were also compared in the study. To identify distinguishing TCR V-J signatures, a discovery cohort of 90 to 100 patients was used, comprising 40 to 45 with Graves' ophthalmopathy and approximately 58 with stable Graves' hyperthyroidism. Once sampling was done, hyperthyroidism patients were given methimazole at a starting dose of 30 mg daily, whereas ophthalmopathy patients were given high-dose intravenous methylprednisolone.

The CDR3 covers 14 residues, taking in both the cysteine and the phenylalanine. Only the CDR3 region is kept as DNA, spanning 42 bases read in frame from base 1. The junction carries 14 bases between V and J, which are trimmed by 8 bases and 2 bases respectively. The germline V gene yields SNHLY for CDR1 and FYNNEI for CDR2. Study-level results and caveats: Blood samples also contained most of the expanded thyroid clonotypes (frequency above 0.001), which suggests that blood repertoires may reflect thyroid immune responses. Sample size was not statistically predetermined, and investigators were not blinded to group allocation. A model built on a 13 V-J signature distinguished ophthalmopathy from stable hyperthyroidism, reaching 87.88% sensitivity and under 84% specificity in cross-validation and 80%/75% in testing. In validation, the model predicted progression to ophthalmopathy with just under 71% sensitivity and less than 75% specificity, a median of around six months before onset.

Sequenced input: blood. This TCR came from a woman aged 35 to 49 with Graves' hyperthyroidism. The V and J genes are TRBV2 and TRBJ2-3; TRBD1 is possibly the D segment (5 matching bases). The CDR3 reads as follows: CASSWGKLTDTQYF. At the DNA level, the sequence is TGTGCCAGCTCGTGGGGCAAACTCACAGATACGCAGTATTTT. The reference TRBV2 and TRBJ2-3 proteins fill in what lies around the CDR3, so the full variable domain reads EPEVTQTPSHQVTQMGQEVILRCVPISNHLYFYWYRQILGQKVEFLVSFYNNEISEKSEIFDDQFSVERPDGSNFTLKIRSTKLEDSAMYFCASSWGKLTDTQYFGPGTRLTVL.